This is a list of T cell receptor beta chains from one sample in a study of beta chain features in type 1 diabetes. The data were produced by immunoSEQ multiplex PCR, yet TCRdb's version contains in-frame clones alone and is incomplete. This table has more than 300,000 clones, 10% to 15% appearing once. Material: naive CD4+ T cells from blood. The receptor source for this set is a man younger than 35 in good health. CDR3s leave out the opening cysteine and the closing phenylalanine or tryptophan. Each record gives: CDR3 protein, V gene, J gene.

ASSPTGNYGYT,TRBV7-2,TRBJ1-2
ASSLRGSRPGNEQF,TRBV4-1,TRBJ2-1
ASRHGGDYGYT,TRBV6-5,TRBJ1-2
ASSQGQGLEKLF,TRBV7-2,TRBJ1-4
ASRHPLLRDTAYGYT,TRBV27,TRBJ1-2
ASSLRTGQAPQPQH,TRBV18,TRBJ1-5
ASFKSGDFREQF,TRBV6-5,TRBJ2-1
ASSRARAANEKLF,TRBV18,TRBJ1-4
ASSVSGPGELF,TRBV9,TRBJ2-2
ASSATSGSINEQF,TRBV7-2,TRBJ2-1
ASSYFTGRETQY,TRBV6-5,TRBJ2-5
ASSPTTYEQY,TRBV7-2,TRBJ2-7
AISPRTGSSYEQY,TRBV10-3,TRBJ2-7
ASSPPGLAYNEQF,TRBV11-2,TRBJ2-1
ASSHGQETQY,TRBV2,TRBJ2-5
AWSGGAYGYT,TRBV30,TRBJ1-2
ATSRARTKETQY,TRBV15,TRBJ2-5
ASMRRGITDTQY,TRBV2,TRBJ2-3
ASSFSGRSSEQF,TRBV11-1,TRBJ2-1
ASSVSHEQY,TRBV5-1,TRBJ2-7
ALYREGYT,TRBV30,TRBJ1-2
ASSLDALENIQY,TRBV5-1,TRBJ2-4
ASSPPSSGSYEQY,TRBV18,TRBJ2-7
AWARDTQETQY,TRBV30,TRBJ2-5
ASSPVRTGSAYEQY,TRBV18,TRBJ2-7
ASSLNSGTHLF,TRBV4-3,TRBJ2-1
AWSIQGAREQY,TRBV30,TRBJ2-7
ASSDLKTGDTQY,TRBV10-1,TRBJ2-3
ASSASGGGQPQH,TRBV19,TRBJ1-5
ASSQDSPEANTGELF,TRBV4-2,TRBJ2-2
SVLIQIGTQY,TRBV29-1,TRBJ2-3
ASSLGADTQY,TRBV11-3,TRBJ2-3
ASSLVGGQVDTQY,TRBV5-1,TRBJ2-3
ASSPRHVSGANVLT,TRBV7-9,TRBJ2-6
ASSPRVDRANTEAF,TRBV18,TRBJ1-1
AWTNGQGETQY,TRBV30,TRBJ2-5
ASSSIGTLSEKLF,TRBV5-1,TRBJ1-4
ASSPRGTGYGETQY,TRBV18,TRBJ2-5
AGLSGKNIQY,TRBV28,TRBJ2-4
ASSFPTGGGNQPQH,TRBV28,TRBJ1-5
ASSFSGRGSSYEQY,TRBV7-3,TRBJ2-7
SVGQPKGETQY,TRBV29-1,TRBJ2-5
ASSRGEGQGTEAF,TRBV7-3,TRBJ1-1
AWSPPGRGGYT,TRBV30,TRBJ1-2
ASSYQDSHGETQY,TRBV6-6,TRBJ2-5
ATSRAASGYGYT,TRBV15,TRBJ1-2
ASSLRMLETQY,TRBV28,TRBJ2-5
ASSEKREGLIVADTQY,TRBV6-1,TRBJ2-3
ASSFKSAGVETQY,TRBV7-3,TRBJ2-5
ASSEGGSNYGYT,TRBV6-1,TRBJ1-2
ASSFQGMETQY,TRBV7-7,TRBJ2-5
ASSNIRVGGTDTQY,TRBV5-1,TRBJ2-3
ASSEFIGGEYNEQF,TRBV25-1,TRBJ2-1
SVGRTGGSGELF,TRBV29-1,TRBJ2-2
ASSAGGATWETQY,TRBV9,TRBJ2-5
SVAGTATNEKLF,TRBV29-1,TRBJ1-4
ASSLAGYEQY,TRBV28,TRBJ2-7
ATSRGQGHGYT,TRBV15,TRBJ1-2
ASRVSGGNQPQH,TRBV6-5,TRBJ1-5